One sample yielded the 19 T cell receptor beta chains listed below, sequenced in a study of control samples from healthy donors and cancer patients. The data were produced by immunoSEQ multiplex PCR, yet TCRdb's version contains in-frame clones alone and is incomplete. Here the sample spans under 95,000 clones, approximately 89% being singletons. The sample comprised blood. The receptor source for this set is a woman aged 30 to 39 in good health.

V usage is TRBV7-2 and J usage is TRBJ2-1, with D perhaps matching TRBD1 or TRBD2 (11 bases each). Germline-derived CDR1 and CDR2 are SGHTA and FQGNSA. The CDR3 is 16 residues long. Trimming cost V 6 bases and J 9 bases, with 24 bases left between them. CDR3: CASSSKTSGTGGEQFF. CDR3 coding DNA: TGTGCCAGCAGTTCGAAGACTAGCGGGACAGGGGGTGAGCAGTTCTTC.

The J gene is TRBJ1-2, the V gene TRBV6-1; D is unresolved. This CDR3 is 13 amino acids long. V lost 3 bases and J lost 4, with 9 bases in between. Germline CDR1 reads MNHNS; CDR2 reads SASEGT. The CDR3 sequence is CASSEFTLYGYTF. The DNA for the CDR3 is TGTGCCAGCAGTGAGTTTACCCTCTATGGCTACACCTTC.

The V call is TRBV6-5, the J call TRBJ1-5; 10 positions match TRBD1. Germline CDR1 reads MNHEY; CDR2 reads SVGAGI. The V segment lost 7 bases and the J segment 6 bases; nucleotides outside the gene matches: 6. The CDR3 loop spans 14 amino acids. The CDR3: CASKDRGLGQPQHF. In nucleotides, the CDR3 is TGTGCCAGCAAAGACAGGGGGCTGGGTCAGCCCCAGCATTTT.

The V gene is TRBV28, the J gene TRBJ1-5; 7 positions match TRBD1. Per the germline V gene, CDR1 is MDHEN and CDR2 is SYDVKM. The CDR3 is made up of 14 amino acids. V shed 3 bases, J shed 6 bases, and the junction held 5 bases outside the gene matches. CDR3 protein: CASSFGRGFQPQHF. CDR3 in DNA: TGTGCCAGCAGTTTTGGCAGGGGGTTTCAGCCCCAGCATTTT.

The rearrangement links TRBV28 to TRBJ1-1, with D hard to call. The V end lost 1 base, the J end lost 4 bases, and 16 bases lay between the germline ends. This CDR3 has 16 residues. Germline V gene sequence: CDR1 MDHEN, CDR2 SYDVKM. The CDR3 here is CASSLSSTRRGTEAFF. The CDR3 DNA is TGTGCCAGCAGTTTATCGAGTACCCGCCGCGGCACTGAAGCTTTCTTT.

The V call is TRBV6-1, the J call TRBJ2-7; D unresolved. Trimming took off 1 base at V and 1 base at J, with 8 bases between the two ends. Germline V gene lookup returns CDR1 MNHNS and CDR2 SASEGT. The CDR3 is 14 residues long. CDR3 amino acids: CASSEGPGSYEQYF. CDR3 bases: TGTGCCAGCAGTGAAGGTCCAGGATCCTACGAGCAGTACTTC.

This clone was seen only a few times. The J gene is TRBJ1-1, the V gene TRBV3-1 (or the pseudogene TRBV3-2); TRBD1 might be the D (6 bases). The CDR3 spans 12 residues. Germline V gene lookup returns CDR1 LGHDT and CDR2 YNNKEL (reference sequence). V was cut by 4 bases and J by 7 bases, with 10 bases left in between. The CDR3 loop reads CASSPTGIEAFF. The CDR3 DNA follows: TGTGCCAGCAGCCCGACAGGAATTGAAGCTTTCTTT.

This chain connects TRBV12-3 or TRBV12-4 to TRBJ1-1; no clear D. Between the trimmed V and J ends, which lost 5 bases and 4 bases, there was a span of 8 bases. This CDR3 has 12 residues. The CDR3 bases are TGTGCCAGCAGTCCCTGGCCCACTGAAGCTTTCTTT. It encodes CASSPWPTEAFF.

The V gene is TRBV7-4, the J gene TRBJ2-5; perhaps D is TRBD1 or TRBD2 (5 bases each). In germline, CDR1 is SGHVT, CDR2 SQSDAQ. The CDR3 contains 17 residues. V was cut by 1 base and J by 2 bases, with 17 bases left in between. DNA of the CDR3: TGTGCCAGCAGCTTAGGGGGGACGGGGCAAACACAAGAGACCCAGTACTTC. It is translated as CASSLGGTGQTQETQYF.

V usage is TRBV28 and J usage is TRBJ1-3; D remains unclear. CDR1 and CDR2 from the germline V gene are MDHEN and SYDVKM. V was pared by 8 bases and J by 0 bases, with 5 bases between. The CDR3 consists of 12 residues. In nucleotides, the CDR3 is TGTGCCAGCGGGGACTCTGGAAACACCATATATTTT. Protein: CASGDSGNTIYF.

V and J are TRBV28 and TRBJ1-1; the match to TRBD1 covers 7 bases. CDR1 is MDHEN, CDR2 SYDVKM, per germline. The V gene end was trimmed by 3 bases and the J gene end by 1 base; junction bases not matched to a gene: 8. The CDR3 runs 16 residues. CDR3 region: CASSFYPGQRNTEAFF. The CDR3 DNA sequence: TGTGCCAGCAGTTTCTACCCGGGACAGAGGAACACTGAAGCTTTCTTT. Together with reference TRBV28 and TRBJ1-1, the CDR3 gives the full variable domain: DVKVTQSSRYLVKRTGEKVFLECVQDMDHENMFWYRQDPGLGLRLIYFSYDVKMKEKGDIPEGYSVSREKKERFSLILESASTNQTSMYLCASSFYPGQRNTEAFFGQGTRLTVV.

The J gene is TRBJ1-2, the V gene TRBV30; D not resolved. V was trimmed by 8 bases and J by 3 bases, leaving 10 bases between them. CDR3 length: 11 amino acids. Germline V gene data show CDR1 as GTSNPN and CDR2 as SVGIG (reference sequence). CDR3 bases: TGTGCCCAGGCTATCCACTATGGCTACACCTTC. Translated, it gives CAQAIHYGYTF.

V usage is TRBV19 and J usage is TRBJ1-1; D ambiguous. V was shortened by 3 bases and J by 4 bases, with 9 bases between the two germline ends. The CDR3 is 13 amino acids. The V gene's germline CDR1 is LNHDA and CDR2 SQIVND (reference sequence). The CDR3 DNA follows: TGTGCCAGTAGTATTAGTGGGGTCACTGAAGCTTTCTTT. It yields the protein CASSISGVTEAFF.

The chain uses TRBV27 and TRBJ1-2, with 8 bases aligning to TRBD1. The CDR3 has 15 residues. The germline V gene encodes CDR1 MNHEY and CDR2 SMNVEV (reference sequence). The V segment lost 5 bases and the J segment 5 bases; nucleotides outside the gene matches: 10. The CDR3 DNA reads TGTGCCAGCAGTCTAAGCAGGGGGCGCGGGTATGGCTACACCTTC. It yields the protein CASSLSRGRGYGYTF.

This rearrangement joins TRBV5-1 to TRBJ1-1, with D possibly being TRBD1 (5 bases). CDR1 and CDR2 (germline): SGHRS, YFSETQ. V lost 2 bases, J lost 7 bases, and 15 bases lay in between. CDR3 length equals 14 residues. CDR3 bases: TGCGCCAGCAGCTTAGAGGGGAGTGAGGGTGAAGCTTTCTTT. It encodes CASSLEGSEGEAFF.

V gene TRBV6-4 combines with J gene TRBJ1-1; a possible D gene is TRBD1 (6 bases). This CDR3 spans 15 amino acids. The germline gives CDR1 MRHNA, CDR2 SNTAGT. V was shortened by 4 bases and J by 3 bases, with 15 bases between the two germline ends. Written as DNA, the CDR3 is TGTGCCAGCAGTGTGGAGGGGGGAAAGTACACTGAAGCTTTCTTT. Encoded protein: CASSVEGGKYTEAFF.

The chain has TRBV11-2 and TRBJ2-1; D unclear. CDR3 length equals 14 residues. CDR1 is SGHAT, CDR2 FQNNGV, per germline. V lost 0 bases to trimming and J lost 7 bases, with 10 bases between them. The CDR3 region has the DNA TGTGCCAGCAGCTTAGAGTCCCTTAGGAATGAGCAGTTCTTC. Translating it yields CASSLESLRNEQFF.

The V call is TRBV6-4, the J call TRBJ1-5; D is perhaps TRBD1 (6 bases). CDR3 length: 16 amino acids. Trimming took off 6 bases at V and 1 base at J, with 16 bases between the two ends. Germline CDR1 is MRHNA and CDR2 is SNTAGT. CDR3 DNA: TGTGCCAGCAGCCTCACAGGGTATGGGAGCAATCAGCCCCAGCATTTT. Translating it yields CASSLTGYGSNQPQHF.

CDR3 nucleotides: TGTGCCAGCAGCCAAGATGAGAGCGGGAGGGCCCAGTTCTTC. This sequence encodes CASSQDESGRAQFF. The V gene is TRBV14, the J gene TRBJ2-1; 10 nucleotides line up with TRBD2. Germline assignment: CDR1 SGHDN and CDR2 FVKESK. The CDR3 is 14 amino acids. J lost 13 bases, V lost 0 bases, and 6 bases had no gene match. Filled out from reference TRBV14 and TRBJ2-1, the complete variable domain reads EAGVTQFPSHSVIEKGQTVTLRCDPISGHDNLYWYRRVMGKEIKFLLHFVKESKQDESGMPNNRFLAERTGGTYSTLKVQPAELEDSGVYFCASSQDESGRAQFFGPGTRLTVL.